This T cell receptor (beta chain) appears in the sequencing data of a study of T cell responses to AZD1222 COVID-19 vaccine. Points from the study as a whole: Recipients of AZD1222 seropositive at baseline numbered only 6 or 7.

Germline V gene data show CDR1 as SGHTA and CDR2 as FQGNSA. Trimming cost V 5 bases and J 3 bases, with 17 bases left between them. The CDR3 length is 15 residues. Method: immunoSEQ multiplex PCR; TCRdb's copy keeps in-frame clones and lacks some. The sample lists tens of thousands of clones; approximately 89% were seen once. Notes on this clone: What it binds is unknown.

The chain couples TRBV7-2 to TRBJ2-7; D unclear. The source is an adult who received the AZD1222 COVID-19 vaccine. This material consisted of peripheral blood, taken 28 days after the second AZD1222 dose. The CDR3 reads CASSPQVSAGYEQYF. Here the CDR3 DNA reads TGTGCCAGCAGCCCGCAAGTTTCGGCCGGCTACGAGCAGTACTTC.